Given below is one TCR beta chain in context. Antigen unknown. This is likely a read error, given that the CDR3 carries no conserved phenylalanine or tryptophan at its end. A modified ARM-PCR protocol with three rounds of nested PCR amplified TCRbeta. TCRdb re-analysed the multiplex PCR reads in MiXCR, keeping a single row per CDR3 protein. The sample has approximately 150,000 distinct CDR3 sequences; 66% are singletons. Germline V CDR1 and CDR2: SQVTM, ANQGSEA. CDR3 length equals 13 residues. No cell sorting was done before RNA was extracted from the tissue. The sample is drawn from a study of tumor and adjacent non-tumor tissue in lung cancer. Study at large: Patients comprised roughly 12 adenocarcinoma, 2 squamous cell carcinoma and 1 small cell lung cancer. Stage I to III disease affected roughly ten men and roughly five women aged about 31 to 85. Study outcomes and limitations: Normal lung showed higher cumulative top 100 clone frequency than tumor. Significantly higher TCR diversity was found in tumor than normal lung.

The TCR comes from a man aged 55-75 years with small cell lung cancer. The chain links TRBV29-1 to TRBJ2-5; no clear D gene. Sequencing used lung tumor tissue. The CDR3 DNA is TGCAGCATTGATGATAGGGTTATCGAGACCCAGTACTGC. Its protein is CSIDDRVIETQYC.